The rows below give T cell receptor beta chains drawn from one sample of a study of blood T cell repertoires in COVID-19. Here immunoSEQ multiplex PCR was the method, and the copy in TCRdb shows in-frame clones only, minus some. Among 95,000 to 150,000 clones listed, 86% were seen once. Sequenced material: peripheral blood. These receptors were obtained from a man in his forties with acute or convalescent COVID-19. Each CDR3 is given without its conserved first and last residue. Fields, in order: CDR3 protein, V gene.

cdr3_aa: ASSFEGLTEAF
v_call: TRBV5-1

cdr3_aa: ASSLAGGGYGNTIY
v_call: TRBV5-8

cdr3_aa: ASFQYYGYT
v_call: TRBV6-6

cdr3_aa: ASKQGDSPLH
v_call: TRBV5-1

cdr3_aa: ATSRGLVSDEQF
v_call: TRBV15

cdr3_aa: ASSLAGGRVDNEQF
v_call: TRBV7-9

cdr3_aa: ASSDRGPSPLH
v_call: TRBV5-1

cdr3_aa: ASSTGGNTEAF
v_call: TRBV25-1

cdr3_aa: SVRLRRRETNEKLF
v_call: TRBV29-1

cdr3_aa: ASSLGGGGDEQY
v_call: TRBV18

cdr3_aa: ASSRTQQGTDTQY
v_call: TRBV4-3

cdr3_aa: ASSQARPGLAPNEQF
v_call: TRBV3-1/TRBV3-2

cdr3_aa: ASSFSGGYTEAF
v_call: TRBV14

cdr3_aa: SASYYGGSYEQY
v_call: TRBV20-1

cdr3_aa: ASSLGKRGTEAF
v_call: TRBV11-2

cdr3_aa: ASSIGTGPYTEAF
v_call: TRBV19

cdr3_aa: ASSLPSGVRTDTQY
v_call: TRBV7-2

cdr3_aa: ASSQDLGAVHQPQH
v_call: TRBV4-3

cdr3_aa: AWSVPGFRSPLH
v_call: TRBV30

cdr3_aa: ASSPEQGALNEKLF
v_call: TRBV18

cdr3_aa: ASSLQGQGAGYT
v_call: TRBV5-1

cdr3_aa: ASSPQTGAGGYT
v_call: TRBV5-1

cdr3_aa: AISEGRGGTDTQY
v_call: TRBV10-3

cdr3_aa: ASSLGYEGGKLF
v_call: TRBV11-2

cdr3_aa: ASSIEEGDQPQH
v_call: TRBV19

cdr3_aa: ASSLVGDLGQGFSEAF
v_call: TRBV11-2

cdr3_aa: ASSATGTDAF
v_call: TRBV2

cdr3_aa: ASSPSGREEQF
v_call: TRBV18

cdr3_aa: SGGGRGSMEQY
v_call: TRBV29-1

cdr3_aa: ASSQTAGDGSYNSPLH
v_call: TRBV7-6

cdr3_aa: ASSPDWLTGELF
v_call: TRBV11-3

cdr3_aa: ASTLHSPGTEAF
v_call: TRBV6-5

cdr3_aa: ASSYSSGVQETQY
v_call: TRBV6-5

cdr3_aa: ASSSIVNPSYNEQF
v_call: TRBV6-5

cdr3_aa: ASSPPGQGNQPQH
v_call: TRBV7-9

cdr3_aa: ASRYGSQGIQETQY
v_call: TRBV12-2

cdr3_aa: ASSYVGDATEAF
v_call: TRBV7-9